This paragraph covers one T cell receptor beta chain sequence. Its antigen remains undetermined. The input lacks base qualities; no much larger clone sits a single base away. The data belong to a study of Tregs in tolerant kidney transplant recipients (dated by TCRdb to the late 2010s). Background on the whole study: The study used TCRbeta sequencing to identify donor-specific regulatory T cells before combined kidney and bone marrow transplantation, then tracked those cells after transplant. In a few healthy controls, several methods of expanding Tregs specific for an allogeneic donor were compared by TCRbeta repertoire sequencing. Beyond this particular receptor, the publication reports: Biological reproducibility was not directly assessed, although technical replication error appeared to be minimal. The study was constrained by small patient numbers, and validation of the findings is required in larger populations and under other immunosuppression protocols. Expanding Tregs with activated donor B cells appeared to identify the most biologically relevant and donor-specific TCRbeta repertoire.

The CDR3 runs 14 amino acids, cysteine and phenylalanine included. Only the CDR3 DNA is retained, 42 bases long and in frame from the first base. The germline ends are 14 bases apart after V is trimmed by 4 bases and J by 2 bases. Looking up the germline V gene (reference sequence) yields CDR1 GTSNPN and CDR2 SVGIG. Thawed PBMCs were FACS-sorted into unstimulated Tregs (CD4+CD25+CD127-), CD4+ non-Tregs (CD4+CD25-), CD4 cells and CD8 cells. Healthy control blood came either as purchased buffy coats or from healthy volunteers. Healthy control blood was processed to PBMCs by Ficoll density gradient and cryopreserved, and patient PBMCs were collected before and after transplant. For TCRbeta CDR3 sequencing, genomic DNA from the sorted cells was extracted using the QIAGEN DNeasy Blood and Tissue Kit. High-throughput TCRbeta CDR3 sequencing, including PCR amplification with bias correction and internal controls, was performed commercially through immunoSEQ. Turning to the authors' computational methods: Unique productive TCRbeta sequences were defined by CDR3 nucleotide sequence where primers matched, and otherwise by CDR3 amino acid sequence together with Vbeta and Jbeta genes. Sorting error was corrected by removing sequences shared between sorted populations at a frequency ratio of 2:1 or less, and the remaining shared sequences were assigned to the higher population. Donor-reactive sequences were defined as at least 5-fold expanded in CFSE-low cells versus unstimulated cells, with frequency of at least 0.01% in CFSE-low cells. Repertoire divergence was quantified by Jensen-Shannon divergence calculated from the top 100 TCRbeta sequences ranked by frequency. For samples with multiple sequencing runs, sorting error was corrected separately for each run before the runs were pooled. Here the immuneACCESS table is served through TCRdb, limited to in-frame sequences with V and J called. Missing clones are a known gap in these copies; in checked studies unresolved V genes cover under half, and the rest lacks a known reason. The V and J calls and the clone size are those of that table, but D and trimming were determined from the DNA. Present in this sample are fewer than 70,000 clones, over 70% of which were seen just once. The top ten clonotypes cover approximately 4.7% of the sample.

The chain is made from TRBV30 and TRBJ1-2; TRBD1 might be the D gene, on 6 matching bases. The sequence was collected from a human donor in good health. Sequencing was done on a sample of CD4+ T cells from blood. The CDR3 here reads CAWTFFGTNYGYTF. The nucleotides are TGTGCCTGGACCTTTTTCGGGACAAACTATGGCTACACCTTC.